The 21 T cell receptor beta chains below come from one sample, sequenced in a study of T cells in women clearing cervical HPV infection. Sequenced by immunoSEQ multiplex PCR; TCRdb stores in-frame clones only, minus some. The listing contains tens of thousands of clones. The sequencing sample was made of blood buffy coat. The receptors come from a woman aged 18-69 years with a cervical HPV16 infection that either progressed to CIN3+ or cleared (not recorded which).

Comments on this clone: The read terminates 3 residues before the CDR3 end, so the remaining end is supplied by the germline J gene. The gene calls are TRBV12-3 or TRBV12-4 and TRBJ1-1; D uncertain. Trimming pared 7 bases from V and 1 base from J, leaving 10 bases between. The length of the CDR3 is 13 residues. CDR3 region: CASTITENTEAFF. Incomplete CDR3 DNA: TGTGCCAGCACCATCACAGAGAACACTGAA.

About this clone: The DNA ends 3 residues before the CDR3 does, and the rest of the CDR3 is filled in from the germline J gene. The genes are TRBV4-1 and TRBJ2-3; TRBD2 is a possible D gene (7 bases). V was cut by 4 bases and J by 3 bases, with 17 bases left in between. There are 16 residues in the CDR3. Germline V CDR1 and CDR2: MGHRA, YSYEKL. CDR3 bases read: TGCGCCAGCAGCCTTACAACGGGGGGCGGGACAGATACG. Its translation: CASSLTTGGGTDT. The full CDR3 sequence reads CASSLTTGGGTDTQYF.

In the case of this clone: The read gets to within 3 residues of the CDR3 end, and the germline J gene fills in the rest. This rearrangement joins TRBV5-1 to TRBJ2-6; D is undetermined. This CDR3 contains 16 residues. Trimming shortened V by 0 bases and J by 0 bases, and 7 bases separated the two germline ends. Germline values: CDR1 SGHRS, CDR2 YFSETQ. The CDR3 reads CASSLAPHSGANVLTF. The sequenced CDR3 bases are TGCGCCAGCAGCTTGGCGCCACACTCTGGGGCCAACGTC.

A remark on this clone: The read terminates 3 residues before the CDR3 end, so the remaining end is supplied by the germline J gene. This chain connects TRBV2 to TRBJ2-7; D might be TRBD2 (5 bases). Trimming took 4 bases from V and 5 from J, leaving 12 bases between them. The germline CDR1 and CDR2 sequences are SNHLY and FYNNEI. The CDR3 has 13 residues. The CDR3 is CASSVQAVHEQYF. Incomplete CDR3 DNA: TGTGCCAGCAGTGTGCAAGCGGTGCACGAG.

Comment on this clone: The read ends 3 residues early relative to the CDR3; the germline J gene fills the gap. The chain links TRBV2 to TRBJ1-1, with D tentatively TRBD1 (6 bases). The germline CDR1 and CDR2 sequences are SNHLY and FYNNEI. The germline V and J ends were trimmed by 5 bases and 0 bases, with 10 bases remaining between them. The CDR3 extends over 14 amino acids. The CDR3 is CASSRGALNTEAFF. Incomplete CDR3 DNA: TGTGCCAGCAGTCGGGGGGCTCTGAACACTGAA.

Details on this clone: The CDR3 extends 3 residues past the end of the read, so its final part is completed from the germline J gene. The V gene is TRBV12-5, the J gene TRBJ1-6; 7 bases align to TRBD1. The germline V gene has CDR1 LGHNT and CDR2 FRNRAP. After removal of 5 bases from V and 4 bases from J, the junction contained 8 bases not matched to a gene. The CDR3 contains 16 residues. The sequenced part of the CDR3 DNA is TGTGCTAGTGGTATGTCCCGGGACAGATATAATTCACCC. Protein product: CASGMSRDRYNSP. The full CDR3 protein is CASGMSRDRYNSPLHF.

Details on this clone: The missing CDR3 end, 3 residues past where the read stops, is filled in from the germline J gene. The chain couples TRBV19 to TRBJ2-2; the D gene is possibly TRBD1 (6 bases). The germline gives CDR1 LNHDA, CDR2 SQIVND (reference sequence). The CDR3 contains 15 residues. The sequenced part of the CDR3 DNA is TGTGCCAGTACCGACATCGCCGTCAGGGGTTCACCG. Protein sequence: CASTDIAVRGSP. The full CDR3 reads CASTDIAVRGSPLFF.

About this clone: The read stops 3 residues short of the end of the CDR3; the missing end is completed from the germline J gene. The chain employs TRBV18 and TRBJ2-1, with D perhaps matching TRBD1 (6 bases). V shed 0 bases and J shed 0 bases, with 12 bases lying between them. CDR3 length: 17 residues. Germline CDR1 reads KGHSH; CDR2 reads LQKENI. The CDR3 is CASSPPVGQSSYNEQFF. Partial CDR3 DNA: TGTGCCAGCTCACCACCTGTAGGACAGAGCTCCTACAATGAG.

On this clone itself: Sequencing ends 3 residues short of the CDR3 end; the germline J gene provides the rest. The V call is TRBV29-1, the J call TRBJ2-2, with 12 bases matching TRBD2. CDR3 length equals 16 residues. Trimming took 2 bases from V and 5 from J; bases not matched to a gene: 6. Germline CDR1 reads SQVTM; CDR2 reads ANQGSEA. The CDR3 reads CSVEKTLAGGTGELFF. Incomplete CDR3 DNA: TGCAGCGTTGAAAAAACACTAGCGGGAGGAACCGGGGAG.

With regard to this clone: The observed sequence ends 3 residues before the CDR3 terminus, with the missing tail filled in from the germline J gene. The V call is TRBV20-1, the J call TRBJ2-3; 9 nucleotides match TRBD2. CDR3 length: 14 amino acids. Per the germline V gene, CDR1 is DFQATT and CDR2 is SNEGSKA (reference sequence). The CDR3 bases that were read are TGCAGTGCTAGACCGGGACTAGCCCAAGAGACG. Its protein is CSARPGLAQET. The whole CDR3 protein reads CSARPGLAQETQYF.

On this clone: The read ends 3 residues before the CDR3 terminus; that terminus is restored from the germline J gene. This chain joins TRBV2 and TRBJ1-2; possible D gene TRBD1, 6 bases. Germline V CDR1 and CDR2: SNHLY, FYNNEI. Trimming shortened V by 7 bases and J by 3 bases, and 15 bases separated the two germline ends. This CDR3 region has 14 residues. Incomplete CDR3 DNA: TGTGCCAGCAACTTACAGGGATCTTACTATGGC. This codes for CASNLQGSYYG. The CDR3 as a whole reads CASNLQGSYYGYTF. Full variable domain (missing parts from reference TRBV2 and TRBJ1-2): EPEVTQTPSHQVTQMGQEVILRCVPISNHLYFYWYRQILGQKVEFLVSFYNNEISEKSEIFDDQFSVERPDGSNFTLKIRSTKLEDSAMYFCASNLQGSYYGYTFGSGTRLTVV.

Partial CDR3 DNA: TGTGCCAGCAGCCCCCAAGGGTCTCGCCAGGAAAAA. Its protein is CASSPQGSRQEK. The whole CDR3 protein is CASSPQGSRQEKLFF. The chain joins TRBV5-4 to TRBJ1-4; D gene uncertain. The read terminates 3 residues ahead of where the CDR3 ends, so the germline J gene completes it. Trimming took off 4 bases at V and 8 bases at J, with 18 bases between the two ends. There are 15 residues in the CDR3. Germline V gene data show CDR1 as SGHNT and CDR2 as YYREEE (reference sequence). Full variable domain (remainder filled in from reference TRBV5-4 and TRBJ1-4): ETGVTQSPTHLIKTRGQQVTLRCSSQSGHNTVSWYQQALGQGPQFIFQYYREEENGRGNFPPRFSGLQFPNYSSELNVNALELDDSALYLCASSPQGSRQEKLFFGSGTQLSVL.

In regard to this clone: Read data end 3 residues before the CDR3 end; the end is taken from the germline J gene. The J gene is TRBJ2-7, the V gene TRBV7-8, with 7 bases that match TRBD1. Trimming at V came to 8 bases and at J to 3 bases, leaving 4 bases not matched to a gene. The germline gives CDR1 SGHVS, CDR2 FQNEAQ. The CDR3 is 12 amino acids. The sequenced CDR3 bases are TGTGCCAGCTCTGGGACAGACTACGAG. Protein sequence: CASSGTDYE. Given in full, the CDR3 is CASSGTDYEQYF.

Comment on this clone: The read is 3 residues too short to cover the CDR3 end, so that end is filled in from the germline J gene. This chain links TRBV7-8 with TRBJ1-4; tentatively, D is TRBD1 (6 bases). Looked up from germline, CDR1 is SGHVS and CDR2 is FQNEAQ. This CDR3 has 14 amino acids. The CDR3 sequence: CASSGGGAHSPLFF. CDR3 DNA, as far as it was read: TGTGCCAGCAGCGGTGGGGGCGCCCATTCACCA. Full variable domain (outside the CDR3, taken from reference TRBV7-8 and TRBJ1-4): GAGVSQSPRYKVAKRGQDVALRCDPISGHVSLFWYQQALGQGPEFLTYFQNEAQLDKSGLPSDRFFAERPEGSVSTLKIQRTQQEDSAVYLCASSGGGAHSPLFFGSGTQLSVL.

For this clone: The read ends 3 residues early relative to the CDR3; the germline J gene fills the gap. The chain combines TRBV20-1 with TRBJ2-2, with D hard to call. Germline V gene sequence: CDR1 DFQATT, CDR2 SNEGSKA (reference sequence). The CDR3 covers 13 residues. Trimming shortened V by 5 bases and J by 3 bases, and 10 bases separated the two germline ends. CDR3 DNA (partial): TGCAGTGCTGATGAGGTGGACACCGGGGAG. This encodes CSADEVDTGE. The entire CDR3 is CSADEVDTGELFF.

In the case of this clone: The sequenced fragment ends 3 residues before the CDR3 boundary, so the rest is inferred from the germline J gene. The V gene is TRBV20-1, the J gene TRBJ1-5; tentative D call: TRBD1 (6 bases). Germline V gives CDR1 DFQATT, CDR2 SNEGSKA (reference sequence). The V end was cut by 3 bases, the J end by 2 bases, with 11 bases between. This CDR3 contains 14 residues. Incomplete CDR3 DNA: TGCAGTGCTAGTGTGGGACATGGCAATCAGCCC. Translated: CSASVGHGNQP. The CDR3 reads in full as CSASVGHGNQPQHF.

About this clone itself: The sequenced fragment ends 3 residues before the CDR3 boundary, so the rest is inferred from the germline J gene. The V and J genes are TRBV6-1 and TRBJ2-3; TRBD1 matches 7 bases. The length of the CDR3 is 16 residues. Germline CDR1 MNHNS, CDR2 SASEGT. The sequenced CDR3 bases are TGTGCCAGCAGTGAAGGGCTGACAGGGCCCCAAGAGACG. Translating it yields CASSEGLTGPQET. The CDR3 reads in full as CASSEGLTGPQETQYF.

As regards this clone: The DNA ends 3 residues before the CDR3 does, and the rest of the CDR3 is filled in from the germline J gene. The rearrangement uses TRBV2 and TRBJ2-5, with D perhaps matching TRBD1 (6 bases). Trimming removed 5 bases from V and 2 bases from J, with 12 bases in between. CDR1 and CDR2 from the germline V gene are SNHLY and FYNNEI. The CDR3 sequence is 14 residues long. Incomplete CDR3 DNA: TGTGCCAGCAGTATTACAGGGTTTCAAGAGACC. Its protein product is CASSITGFQET. The complete CDR3 sequence is CASSITGFQETQYF.

Regarding this clone: The read gets to within 3 residues of the CDR3 end, and the germline J gene fills in the rest. The chain employs TRBV5-1 and TRBJ2-5; 14 bases map to TRBD2. The germline V gene has CDR1 SGHRS and CDR2 YFSETQ. V lost 4 bases and J lost 1; bases outside the gene matches: 6. CDR3 length: 17 amino acids. The DNA read from the CDR3 is TGCGCCAGCAGCGGGGGACTAGCGGGAGTCGGCCAAGAGACC. This gives the protein CASSGGLAGVGQET. The full-length CDR3 reads as CASSGGLAGVGQETQYF.

With respect to this clone: The read ends 3 residues early relative to the CDR3; the germline J gene fills the gap. V and J are TRBV6-2 or TRBV6-3 and TRBJ1-2; a possible D gene is TRBD1 (5 bases). The CDR3 runs 13 residues. The germline CDR1 and CDR2 sequences are MNHEY and SVGEGT. The ends were cut back, 6 bases at V and 4 bases at J, with 12 bases in the middle. The CDR3 reads CASSTGQSYGYTF. The sequenced CDR3 bases are TGTGCCAGCAGCACCGGACAAAGCTATGGC.

CDR3 loop: CASSVSTGANVLTF. The CDR3 DNA, read in part, is TGTGCCAGCAGCGTTTCTACTGGGGCCAACGTC. The V call is TRBV7-3, the J call TRBJ2-6, with D uncertain. The read stops 3 residues short of the end of the CDR3; the missing end is completed from the germline J gene. V lost 5 bases to trimming and J lost 2 bases, with 7 bases between them. Germline CDR1 and CDR2: SGHTA and FQGTGA. The CDR3 has 14 residues.